This paragraph covers one TCR beta chain sequence. Patients at the Seattle site were enrolled during active infection and followed longitudinally. Original data processing: Nucleated cell counts were estimated from reference gene primer amplification. Data came from immunoSEQ multiplex PCR; TCRdb stores just in-frame clones and leaves some out. V and J calls and clone size come straight from that table; D and trimming were deduced from the DNA. This sample has some 68,000 clones; less than 95% occur once, and the top ten carry around 0.52%. This sample was included in a study of blood T cell repertoires in COVID-19. Study-level background: Material from acute and convalescent COVID-19 was sourced from the United States, Italy and Spain. Sources were T cells, B-cell-depleted T cells, or PBMCs; the material itself was cDNA or gDNA.

The CDR3 totals 15 residues. Losses at the gene ends were 3 bases for V and 1 base for J; bases not matched to a gene: 2. Looked up from germline, CDR1 is LNHDA and CDR2 is SQIVND (reference sequence). The rearrangement uses TRBV19 and TRBJ2-7, with 11 positions matching TRBD1. The source of this sequence is a man aged 50-59 years with COVID-19, enrolled during active disease. The sequencing input was peripheral blood. The CDR3 sequence is CASSIRDRGSYEQYF. The CDR3 coding sequence is TGTGCCAGTAGTATCCGGGACAGGGGGTCCTACGAGCAGTACTTC.